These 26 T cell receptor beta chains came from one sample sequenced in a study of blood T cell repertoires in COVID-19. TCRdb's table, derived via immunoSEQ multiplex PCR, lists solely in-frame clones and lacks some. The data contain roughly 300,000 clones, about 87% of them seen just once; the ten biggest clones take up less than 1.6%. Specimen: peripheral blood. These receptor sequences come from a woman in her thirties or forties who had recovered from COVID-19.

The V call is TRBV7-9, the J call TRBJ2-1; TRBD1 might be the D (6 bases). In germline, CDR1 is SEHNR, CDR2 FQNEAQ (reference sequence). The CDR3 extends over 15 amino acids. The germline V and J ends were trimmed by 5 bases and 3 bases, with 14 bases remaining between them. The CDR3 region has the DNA TGTGCCAGCAGCCCGAGTACAGGGTTCTACAATGAGCAGTTCTTC. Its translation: CASSPSTGFYNEQFF.

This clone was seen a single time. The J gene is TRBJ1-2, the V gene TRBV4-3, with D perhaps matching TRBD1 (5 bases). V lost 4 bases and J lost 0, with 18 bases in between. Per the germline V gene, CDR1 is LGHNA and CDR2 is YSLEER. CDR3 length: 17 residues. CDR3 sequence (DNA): TGCGCCAGCAGCCCAGAGGCGATTCGGGGGTCTAACTATGGCTACACCTTC. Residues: CASSPEAIRGSNYGYTF.

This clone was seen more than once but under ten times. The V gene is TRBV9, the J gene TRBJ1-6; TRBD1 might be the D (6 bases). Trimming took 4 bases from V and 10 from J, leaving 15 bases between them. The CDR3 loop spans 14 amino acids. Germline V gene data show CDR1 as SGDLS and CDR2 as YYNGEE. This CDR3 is CASSPRGGRSPLHF. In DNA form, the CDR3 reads TGTGCCAGCAGCCCCCGGGGGGGCAGATCACCCCTCCACTTT.

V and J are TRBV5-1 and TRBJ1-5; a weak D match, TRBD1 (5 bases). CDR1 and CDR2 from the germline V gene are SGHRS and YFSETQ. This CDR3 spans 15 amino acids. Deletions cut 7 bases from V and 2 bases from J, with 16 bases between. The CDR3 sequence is CASSPGPGGNQPQHF. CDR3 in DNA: TGCGCCAGCTCTCCCGGCCCGGGGGGCAATCAGCCCCAGCATTTT.

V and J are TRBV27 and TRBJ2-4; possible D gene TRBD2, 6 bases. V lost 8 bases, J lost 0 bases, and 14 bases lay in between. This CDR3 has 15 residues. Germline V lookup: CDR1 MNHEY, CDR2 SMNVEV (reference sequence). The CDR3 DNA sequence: TGTGCCAGCTCCGGGGCGGGACTAGCCAAAAACATTCAGTACTTC. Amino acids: CASSGAGLAKNIQYF.

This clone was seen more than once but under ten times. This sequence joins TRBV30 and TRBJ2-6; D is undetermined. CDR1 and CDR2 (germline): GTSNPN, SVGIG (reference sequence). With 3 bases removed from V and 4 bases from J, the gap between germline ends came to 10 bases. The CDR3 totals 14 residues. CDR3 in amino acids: CAWSDWSGANVLTF. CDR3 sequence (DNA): TGTGCCTGGAGCGACTGGTCCGGGGCCAACGTCCTGACTTTC. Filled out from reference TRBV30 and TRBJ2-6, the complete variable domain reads SQTIHQWPATLVQPVGSPLSLECTVEGTSNPNLYWYRQAAGRGLQLLFYSVGIGQISSEVPQNLSASRPQDRQFILSSKKLLLSDSGFYLCAWSDWSGANVLTFGAGSRLTVL.

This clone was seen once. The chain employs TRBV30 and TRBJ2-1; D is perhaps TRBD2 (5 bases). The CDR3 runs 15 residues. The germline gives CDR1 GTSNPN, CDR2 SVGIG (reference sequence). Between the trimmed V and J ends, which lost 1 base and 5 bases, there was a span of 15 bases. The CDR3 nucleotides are TGTGCCTGGAGTGAAACAGAGGGAACCGACAATGAGCAGTTCTTC. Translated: CAWSETEGTDNEQFF.

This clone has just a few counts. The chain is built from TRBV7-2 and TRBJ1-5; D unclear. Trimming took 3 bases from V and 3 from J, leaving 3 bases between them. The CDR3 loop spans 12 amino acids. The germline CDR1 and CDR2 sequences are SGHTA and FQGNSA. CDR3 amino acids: CASSFYNQPQHF. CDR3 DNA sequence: TGTGCCAGCAGCTTTTACAATCAGCCCCAGCATTTT.

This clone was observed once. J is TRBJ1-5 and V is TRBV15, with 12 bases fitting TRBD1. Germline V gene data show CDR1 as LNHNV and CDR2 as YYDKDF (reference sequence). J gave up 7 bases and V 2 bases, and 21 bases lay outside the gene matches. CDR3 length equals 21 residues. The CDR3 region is CATSRPFILPGQGARYQPQHF. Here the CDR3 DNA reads TGTGCCACCAGCAGACCCTTTATCTTACCGGGACAGGGGGCGCGGTACCAGCCCCAGCATTTT.

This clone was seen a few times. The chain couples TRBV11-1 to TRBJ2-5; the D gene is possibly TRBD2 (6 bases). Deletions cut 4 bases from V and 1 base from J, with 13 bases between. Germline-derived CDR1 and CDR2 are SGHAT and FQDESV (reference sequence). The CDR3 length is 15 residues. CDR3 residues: CASSSRLARQETQYF. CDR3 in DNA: TGTGCCAGCAGCTCCCGGCTAGCGCGCCAAGAGACCCAGTACTTC.

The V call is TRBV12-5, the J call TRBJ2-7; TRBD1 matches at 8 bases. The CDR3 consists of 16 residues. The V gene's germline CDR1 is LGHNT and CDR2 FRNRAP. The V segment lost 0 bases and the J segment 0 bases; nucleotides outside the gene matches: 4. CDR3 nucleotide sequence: TGTGCTAGTGGTTTGGTAGTCGGGACAGGCTCCTACGAGCAGTACTTC. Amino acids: CASGLVVGTGSYEQYF.

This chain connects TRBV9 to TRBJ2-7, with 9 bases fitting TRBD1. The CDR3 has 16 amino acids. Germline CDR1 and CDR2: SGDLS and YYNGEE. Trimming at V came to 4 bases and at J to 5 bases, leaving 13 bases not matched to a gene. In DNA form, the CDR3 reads TGTGCCAGCAGCCCCCGCCCCGGGACAGGGCGCCACGAGCAGTACTTC. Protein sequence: CASSPRPGTGRHEQYF.

Here the CDR3 reads CASSEPRGRAYNEQFF. The CDR3 nucleotides read TGTGCCAGCAGTGAGCCTCGGGGGAGAGCCTACAATGAGCAGTTCTTC. The rearrangement joins TRBV2 to TRBJ2-1; the D gene is possibly TRBD2 (6 bases). V lost 3 bases and J 2 bases, leaving 14 bases between the germline ends. Germline loops: CDR1 SNHLY, CDR2 FYNNEI. The CDR3 sequence is 16 residues long.

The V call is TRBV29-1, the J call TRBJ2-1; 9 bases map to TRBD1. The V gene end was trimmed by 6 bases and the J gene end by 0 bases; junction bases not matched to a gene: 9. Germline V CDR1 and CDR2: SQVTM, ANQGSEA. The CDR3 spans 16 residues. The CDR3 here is CSVEPGQGSSYNEQFF. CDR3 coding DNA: TGCAGCGTCGAACCGGGACAGGGTAGCTCCTACAATGAGCAGTTCTTC.

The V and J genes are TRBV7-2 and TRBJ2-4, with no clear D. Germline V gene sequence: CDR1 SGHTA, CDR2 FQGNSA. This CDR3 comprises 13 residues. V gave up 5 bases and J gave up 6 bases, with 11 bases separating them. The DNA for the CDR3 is TGTGCCAGCAGCCTCCTAGTTACAAACATTCAGTACTTC. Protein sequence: CASSLLVTNIQYF.

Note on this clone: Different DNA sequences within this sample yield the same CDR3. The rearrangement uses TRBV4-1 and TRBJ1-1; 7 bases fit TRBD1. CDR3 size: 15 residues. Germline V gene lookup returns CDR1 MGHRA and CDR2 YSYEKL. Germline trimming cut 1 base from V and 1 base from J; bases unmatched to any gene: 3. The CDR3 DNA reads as TGCGCCAGCAGCCAAGGAAGGGACAGGAACACTGAAGCTTTCTTT. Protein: CASSQGRDRNTEAFF.

This CDR3 is CASSSRGGSNQPQHF. CDR3 bases: TGTGCCAGCAGCTCCCGGGGTGGGAGCAATCAGCCCCAGCATTTT. The chain couples TRBV7-2 to TRBJ1-5; D is uncertain. Deletions cut 4 bases from V and 1 base from J, with 11 bases between. The CDR3 totals 15 residues. Germline V gene sequence: CDR1 SGHTA, CDR2 FQGNSA. Using reference TRBV7-2 and TRBJ1-5 for the parts outside the CDR3, the full variable domain is GAGVSQSPSNKVTEKGKDVELRCDPISGHTALYWYRQSLGQGLEFLIYFQGNSAPDKSGLPSDRFSAERTGGSVSTLTIQRTQQEDSAVYLCASSSRGGSNQPQHFGDGTRLSIL.

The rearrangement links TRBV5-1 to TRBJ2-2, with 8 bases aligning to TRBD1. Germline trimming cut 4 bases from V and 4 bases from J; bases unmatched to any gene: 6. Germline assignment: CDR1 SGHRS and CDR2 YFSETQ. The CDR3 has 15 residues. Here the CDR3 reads CASSPDRASTGELFF. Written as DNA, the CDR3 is TGCGCCAGCAGCCCGGACAGGGCCTCCACCGGGGAGCTGTTTTTT.

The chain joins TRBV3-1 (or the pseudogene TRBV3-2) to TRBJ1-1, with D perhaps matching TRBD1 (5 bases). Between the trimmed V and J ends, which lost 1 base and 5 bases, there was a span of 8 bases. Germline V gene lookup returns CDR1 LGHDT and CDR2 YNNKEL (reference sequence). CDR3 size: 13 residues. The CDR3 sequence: CASSQGGVTEAFF. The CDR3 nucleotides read TGTGCCAGCAGCCAAGGGGGGGTTACTGAAGCTTTCTTT.

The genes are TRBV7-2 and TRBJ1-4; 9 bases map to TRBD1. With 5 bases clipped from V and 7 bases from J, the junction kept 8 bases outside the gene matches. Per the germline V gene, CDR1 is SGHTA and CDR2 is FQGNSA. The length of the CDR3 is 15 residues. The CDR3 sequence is CASSLRQGVGEKLFF. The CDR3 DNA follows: TGTGCCAGCAGCCTGCGACAGGGGGTCGGTGAAAAACTGTTTTTT.

DNA of the CDR3: TGTGCCAGCAGGCCGGACAGGACCTCCTACGAGCAGTACTTC. It is translated as CASRPDRTSYEQYF. The V call is TRBV6-5, the J call TRBJ2-7, with 7 bases identical to TRBD1. Germline CDR1 MNHEY, CDR2 SVGAGI. This CDR3 region has 14 residues. The trim removed 6 bases at V and 0 bases at J, leaving 5 bases unmatched.

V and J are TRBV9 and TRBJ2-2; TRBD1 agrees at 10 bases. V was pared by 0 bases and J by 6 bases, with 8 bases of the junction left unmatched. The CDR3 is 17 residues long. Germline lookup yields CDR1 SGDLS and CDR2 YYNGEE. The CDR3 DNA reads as TGTGCCAGCAGCGTAGCAAGGGGACAGGGGTTCTCCGGGGAGCTGTTTTTT. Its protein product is CASSVARGQGFSGELFF.

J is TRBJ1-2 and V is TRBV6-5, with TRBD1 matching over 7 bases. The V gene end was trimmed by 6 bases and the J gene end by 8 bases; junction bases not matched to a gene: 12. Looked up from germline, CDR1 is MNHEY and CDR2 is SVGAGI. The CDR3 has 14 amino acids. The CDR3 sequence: CASSRIRTGGGYTF. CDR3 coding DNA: TGTGCCAGCAGCCGAATTCGGACAGGTGGAGGCTACACCTTC.

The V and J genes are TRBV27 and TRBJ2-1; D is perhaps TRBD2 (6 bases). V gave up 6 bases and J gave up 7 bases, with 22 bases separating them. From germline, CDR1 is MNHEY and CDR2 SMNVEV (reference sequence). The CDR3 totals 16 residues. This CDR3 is CASRFRSGDVGNEQFF. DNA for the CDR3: TGTGCCAGCAGATTCAGGTCGGGGGATGTGGGGAATGAGCAGTTCTTC.

CDR3 nucleotide sequence: TGTGCCAGCAGCCCAGTGGACGGGGCCTACGAGCAGTACTTC. It yields the protein CASSPVDGAYEQYF. This chain uses TRBV9 with TRBJ2-7; D is possibly TRBD2 (5 bases). The CDR3 totals 14 residues. V was trimmed by 4 bases and J by 2 bases, leaving 13 bases between them. Germline values: CDR1 SGDLS, CDR2 YYNGEE.

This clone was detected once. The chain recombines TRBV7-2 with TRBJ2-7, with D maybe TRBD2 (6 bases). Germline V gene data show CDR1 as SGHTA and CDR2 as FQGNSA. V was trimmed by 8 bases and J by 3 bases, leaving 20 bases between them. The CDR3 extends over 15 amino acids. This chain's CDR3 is CASGGGGASYYEQYF. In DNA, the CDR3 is TGTGCCAGCGGAGGCGGCGGGGCTAGCTACTACGAGCAGTACTTC.